This T cell receptor beta chain was captured in a study of blood T cell repertoires in COVID-19. The CDR3 extends over 16 amino acids. Generated by immunoSEQ multiplex PCR, the TCRdb table keeps only in-frame clones and is missing some. This table holds fewer than 500,000 clones, 80% to 90% found once. The clonotype originates from a man in his thirties or forties who had recovered from COVID-19. This rearrangement joins TRBV21-1 to TRBJ2-3; TRBD1, as called in the table, went unchecked against the DNA. TRBV21-1 is a recognized pseudogene. Sequenced input: PBMCs or T cells enriched from blood (not recorded which). The CDR3 DNA reads as TGTGCCAGCAGCAAGAAGAACTTGGACACTACAGATACGCAGTATTTT. This encodes CASSKKNLDTTDTQYF.